The clone carrying this T cell receptor beta chain was counted a few times. Its specificity is unknown. This sample is drawn from a study of beta chain features in type 1 diabetes. About the study: Patients and healthy donors were similar in age, gender and cell yields. Points from the study as a whole: Significant though moderate, a shortening of TCRB CDR3s appeared in all four CD4+ subsets of Type 1 diabetes patients.

Sorted populations all had greater than 95% purity. Expressed TCRB transcripts were sequenced after all isolated RNA was converted to cDNA. Using immunoSEQ multiplex PCR, the repertoire was profiled, and TCRdb retains in-frame clones only, with some absent. The repertoire includes approximately 170,000 clones, 7.8% of them detected once, and more than 0.75% sits in the top ten. The specimen sequenced was central memory CD4+ T cells from blood. The source is a woman between 40 and 55 years old with type 1 diabetes.

The CDR3 sequence: CASSLAAGANVLTF. CDR3 nucleotide sequence: TGTGCCAGCAGCTTGGCTGCGGGGGCCAACGTCCTGACTTTC. V and J are TRBV5-6 and TRBJ2-6; D gene ambiguous. Trimming cost V 0 bases and J 4 bases, with 5 bases left between them. The CDR3 contains 14 residues. Germline CDR1 and CDR2: SGHDT and YYEEEE.